Listed below are T cell receptor beta chains from one sample, sequenced in a study of cytomegalovirus exposure and HLA in healthy donors. The data were produced by immunoSEQ multiplex PCR, yet TCRdb's version contains in-frame clones alone and is incomplete. The sample shows over 95,000 clones, 74% of them seen only once. Sequenced material: PBMCs. The receptors were gathered from a human donor in good health. CDR3s include the opening cysteine and the closing phenylalanine or tryptophan. Fields, in order: V gene, CDR3 protein.

TRBV6-5	CASSSKGDAEAFF
TRBV27	CASRTKDRDGGYTF
TRBV11-2	CASSLGGGSYYEQYF
TRBV7-9	CASSLGQGALNGYTF
TRBV6-1	CASSEDGHRNEKLFF
TRBV30	CAWSVVRGEAFF
TRBV6-6	CASSLGGHYGYTF
TRBV13	CASSLIGTSGRESKTQYF
TRBV7-2	CASSLALNTEAFF
TRBV5-6	CASSEPARTGEDQPQHF
TRBV5-1	CASTQSSGGANEQFF
TRBV4-1	CASSPQITLRGGESGYTF
TRBV2	CASSGGSLSYEQYF
TRBV6-5	CASSPRTEAFF
TRBV6-5	CASPYPARVRYGYTF
TRBV18	CASSRGERGSSYEQYF
TRBV29-1	CSVVYLGALKGETQYF
TRBV28	CASSYLLGWELNTEAFF
TRBV28	CASSLGGAYNEQFF
TRBV5-1	CASSFQTGGRYEQYF
TRBV5-1	CASSSGRGKSFF
TRBV27	CACGFYNSPLHF
TRBV19	CASRFGVDYTF
TRBV2	CASSPDRGIYNEQFF
TRBV6-1	CASSDRDRVNYGYTF
TRBV14	CASSRVAGGSYNEQFF
TRBV7-9	CASSLLTGGYGYTF
TRBV5-1	CASSPGQGGTEAFF
TRBV6-5	CASRPDVGSRYGYTF
TRBV6-5	CASSYSRTGVEQYF
TRBV7-2	CASSQGGTGYGYTF
TRBV18	CASSPRQGTNEKLFF
TRBV5-1	CASSLRREVGNEQFF
TRBV6-4	CASSQEGIAGGPSYNEQFF
TRBV18	CASSPPGGREAFF
TRBV25-1	CASSPKEGVWGQPQHF
TRBV4-1	CASSQERGGGANVLTF
TRBV11-2	CASSLAGKRGTEAFF
TRBV30	CAWSAPSTDTQYF
TRBV30	CAWSVNYEQYF
TRBV14	CASSQASGGFSEQFF
TRBV5-4	CASSTIAGAPYEQYF
TRBV29-1	CSVLKRETAGELFF
TRBV5-4	CASSWRSSDYEQYF
TRBV5-1	CASTPRQGRAGELFF
TRBV6-1	CASSDLARWGGAYGYTF
TRBV19	CASMEGYEQYF
TRBV7-7	CASSPRDRGFGETQYF
TRBV5-1	CASSLSGFTGGGTDTQYF
TRBV15	CATSRGGGYNEQFF
TRBV28	CASTSGTVSYEQYF
TRBV5-6	CASSRPGTGNTEAFF
TRBV10-1	CACPWGRSTDTQYF
TRBV11-2	CASSFYFGEGYEQYF
TRBV27	CASSSLDRGRTGELFF